The 13 T cell receptor beta chains below all came from one sample that was sequenced in a study of blood T cell repertoires in COVID-19. The assay was immunoSEQ multiplex PCR, and TCRdb's table has in-frame clones only and misses some. This sample yields a few hundred thousand clones, of which 80% to 90% are seen a single time; 1% belongs to the top ten. The source material was peripheral blood. The receptor source for this set is a man in his fifties with active or convalescent COVID-19.

This rearrangement joins TRBV29-1 to TRBJ1-1; D remains ambiguous. This CDR3 spans 13 amino acids. V was shortened by 4 bases and J by 9 bases, with 18 bases between the two germline ends. Germline values: CDR1 SQVTM, CDR2 ANQGSEA. This CDR3 is CSVGYGGTEKAFF. The CDR3 nucleotides read TGCAGCGTTGGATACGGCGGCACCGAAAAAGCTTTCTTT.

The chain combines TRBV10-1 with TRBJ2-5; the D gene is possibly TRBD2 (5 bases). This CDR3 spans 13 amino acids. From germline, CDR1 is WNHNN and CDR2 SYGVQD (reference sequence). Trimming cost V 3 bases and J 7 bases, with 12 bases left between them. CDR3 residues: CASSEWVRGTQYF. The CDR3 nucleotides are TGCGCCAGCAGTGAATGGGTCCGGGGGACCCAGTACTTC.

This clone appeared a few times. The chain is built from TRBV7-3 and TRBJ2-2; perhaps TRBD1 as D (6 bases). The ends were cut back, 5 bases at V and 6 bases at J, with 16 bases in the middle. The germline V gene encodes CDR1 SGHTA and CDR2 FQGTGA. This CDR3 is 15 amino acids long. The CDR3 spells CASSPGARGSGELFF. CDR3 in DNA: TGTGCCAGCAGCCCAGGGGCCCGGGGATCCGGGGAGCTGTTTTTT.

CDR3 protein: CASTGTGYSDGYTF. The CDR3 DNA reads TGTGCCAGCACCGGGACAGGTTACTCCGACGGCTACACCTTC. The chain carries TRBV2 and TRBJ1-2, with 8 nucleotides matching TRBD1. The CDR3 has 14 amino acids. J was trimmed by 8 bases and V by 7 bases; bases with no gene match: 12. Germline V gene lookup returns CDR1 SNHLY and CDR2 FYNNEI.

The chain links TRBV19 to TRBJ2-1; possibly TRBD2 for D (6 bases). V shed 5 bases and J shed 0 bases, with 14 bases lying between them. The CDR3 has 16 amino acids. Germline values: CDR1 LNHDA, CDR2 SQIVND (reference sequence). This CDR3 reads CASSEGLATSYNEQFF. In DNA form, the CDR3 reads TGTGCCAGTAGTGAGGGGCTAGCGACCTCCTACAATGAGCAGTTCTTC. Variable domain in full (rest from reference TRBV19 and TRBJ2-1): DGGITQSPKYLFRKEGQNVTLSCEQNLNHDAMYWYRQDPGQGLRLIYYSQIVNDFQKGDIAEGYSVSREKKESFPLTVTSAQKNPTAFYLCASSEGLATSYNEQFFGPGTRLTVL.

This clone was detected a few times. CDR3 DNA: TGTGCCAGCGTAAACAGGGTGCTCTATGGCTACACCTTC. Translation gives CASVNRVLYGYTF. The rearrangement links TRBV28 to TRBJ1-2; D might be TRBD1 (6 bases). This CDR3 is built from 13 residues. Germline V gene lookup returns CDR1 MDHEN and CDR2 SYDVKM. V dropped 8 bases and J dropped 4 bases, with 14 bases sitting between them.

This clone showed up just a few times. The rearrangement links TRBV19 to TRBJ2-1, with D possibly being TRBD2 (5 bases). Germline CDR1 reads LNHDA; CDR2 reads SQIVND (reference sequence). This CDR3 comprises 16 residues. V dropped 0 bases and J dropped 8 bases, with 17 bases sitting between them. The CDR3 DNA follows: TGTGCCAGTAGTATAGAAGAGGGTTACCCTTGGCATGAGCAGTTCTTC. The encoded protein is CASSIEEGYPWHEQFF.

The chain is built from TRBV6-1 and TRBJ1-1, with a possible D match to TRBD1 (5 bases). Trimming shortened V by 6 bases and J by 3 bases, and 23 bases separated the two germline ends. Per the germline V gene, CDR1 is MNHNS and CDR2 is SASEGT. The CDR3 totals 17 residues. The CDR3, as DNA: TGTGCCAGCAGCGAATCCGACCTGGTTGGGGCATACACTGAAGCTTTCTTT. Translating it yields CASSESDLVGAYTEAFF.

The chain carries TRBV7-3 and TRBJ2-1; D ambiguous. The CDR3 contains 14 residues. V was shortened by 5 bases and J by 9 bases, with 17 bases between the two germline ends. The germline CDR1 and CDR2 sequences are SGHTA and FQGTGA. The CDR3 nucleotides read TGTGCCAGCAGCATCGACTCCGTTCTAAGTGAGCAGTTCTTC. It is translated as CASSIDSVLSEQFF. Supplemented by reference TRBV7-3 and TRBJ2-1, the full variable domain reads GAGVSQTPSNKVTEKGKYVELRCDPISGHTALYWYRQSLGQGPEFLIYFQGTGAADDSGLPNDRFFAVRPEGSVSTLKIQRTERGDSAVYLCASSIDSVLSEQFFGPGTRLTVL.

The chain uses TRBV9 and TRBJ2-2, with a possible D match to TRBD2 (7 bases). The CDR3 is made up of 15 amino acids. Deletions cut 2 bases from V and 6 bases from J, with 14 bases between. CDR1 is SGDLS and CDR2 is YYNGEE in the germline V gene. CDR3 loop: CASSVGGPKPGELFF. The CDR3 bases are TGTGCCAGCAGCGTCGGGGGGCCTAAGCCCGGGGAGCTGTTTTTT.

The chain carries TRBV6-5 and TRBJ2-2; D is undetermined. V lost 7 bases, J lost 1 base, and 4 bases lay in between. The CDR3 sequence is 12 residues long. CDR1 MNHEY and CDR2 SVGAGI come from the germline V gene. The CDR3 here is CASTRNTGELFF. The CDR3 nucleotides are TGTGCCAGCACCAGGAACACCGGGGAGCTGTTTTTT.

This chain connects TRBV15 to TRBJ1-2, with D perhaps TRBD1 (5 bases). V was trimmed by 1 base and J by 6 bases, leaving 12 bases between them. This CDR3 region has 14 residues. The germline gives CDR1 LNHNV, CDR2 YYDKDF (reference sequence). CDR3 nucleotides: TGTGCCACCAGCAGAGGGTGGGCAGGGAATGGCTACACCTTC. It specifies CATSRGWAGNGYTF. Looking up the rest from reference TRBV15 and TRBJ1-2 gives the full variable domain: DAMVIQNPRYQVTQFGKPVTLSCSQTLNHNVMYWYQQKSSQAPKLLFHYYDKDFNNEADTPDNFQSRRPNTSFCFLDIRSPGLGDTAMYLCATSRGWAGNGYTFGSGTRLTVV.

This chain links TRBV5-1 with TRBJ2-5; 10 positions agree with TRBD1. The CDR3 is 15 residues long. Per the germline V gene, CDR1 is SGHRS and CDR2 is YFSETQ. V shed 3 bases, J shed 5 bases, and the junction held 7 bases outside the gene matches. CDR3 amino acids: CASSSPRDRGETQYF. CDR3 nucleotides: TGCGCCAGCAGCTCGCCCCGGGACAGGGGTGAGACCCAGTACTTC.